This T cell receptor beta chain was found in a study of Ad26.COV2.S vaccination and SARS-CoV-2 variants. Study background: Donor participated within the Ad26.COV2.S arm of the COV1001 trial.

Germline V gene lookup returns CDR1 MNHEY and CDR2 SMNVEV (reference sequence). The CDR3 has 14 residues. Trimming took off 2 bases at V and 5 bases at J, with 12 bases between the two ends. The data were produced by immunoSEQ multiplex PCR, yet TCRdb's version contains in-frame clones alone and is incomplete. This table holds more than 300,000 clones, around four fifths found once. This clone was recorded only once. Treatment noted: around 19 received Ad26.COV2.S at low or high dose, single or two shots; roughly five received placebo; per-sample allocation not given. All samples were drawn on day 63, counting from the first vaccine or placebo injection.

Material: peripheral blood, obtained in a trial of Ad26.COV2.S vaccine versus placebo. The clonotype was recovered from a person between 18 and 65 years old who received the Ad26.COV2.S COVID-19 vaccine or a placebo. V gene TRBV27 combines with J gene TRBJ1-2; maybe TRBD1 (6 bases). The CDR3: CASSLSQGQYGYTF. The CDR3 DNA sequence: TGTGCCAGCAGTTTAAGCCAGGGGCAGTATGGCTACACCTTC.